The next 24 T cell receptor beta chains were all read from a single sample in a study of cytomegalovirus exposure and HLA in healthy donors. Researchers ran the PCR with 60 Vbeta and 13 Jbeta primers. This table comes from immunoSEQ multiplex PCR, and its TCRdb copy is limited to in-frame clones, with some not included. The sample consists of under 150,000 clones, 82% of them appearing once. The source material was PBMCs. The receptors stem from a boy younger than 18 in good health and CMV-seronegative.

CDR3 nucleotides: TGCGCCAGCAGCCCGGGTCTTAGCGCCGTTGCAACTAATGAAAAACTGTTTTTT. Translated, it gives CASSPGLSAVATNEKLFF. The chain recombines TRBV5-1 with TRBJ1-4; D remains ambiguous. V dropped 4 bases and J dropped 0 bases, with 19 bases sitting between them. CDR3 length equals 18 residues. The germline gives CDR1 SGHRS, CDR2 YFSETQ.

The chain combines TRBV5-6 with TRBJ1-5; 10 bases fit TRBD1. With 4 bases clipped from V and 7 bases from J, the junction kept 8 bases outside the gene matches. The length of the CDR3 is 15 residues. The germline CDR1 and CDR2 sequences are SGHDT and YYEEEE. The CDR3 sequence is CASSPGTGVGQPQHF. For the CDR3, the DNA is TGTGCCAGCAGCCCCGGGACAGGGGTAGGGCAGCCCCAGCATTTT.

V gene TRBV6-5 combines with J gene TRBJ2-5, with 9 positions matching TRBD1. This CDR3 has 15 residues. Germline CDR1 MNHEY, CDR2 SVGAGI. V lost 6 bases, J lost 5 bases, and 10 bases stayed unmatched. Here the CDR3 DNA reads TGTGCCAGCAGCTCGACTACAGGGGGCAGGGAGACCCAGTACTTC. This codes for CASSSTTGGRETQYF.

The chain combines TRBV9 with TRBJ2-3; a weak D match, TRBD2 (7 bases). The CDR3 contains 18 residues. From germline, CDR1 is SGDLS and CDR2 YYNGEE. Trimming stripped 3 bases from V and 4 bases from J, with 24 bases between. The CDR3: CASSALGGGRAIPDTQYF. The CDR3 bases are TGTGCCAGCAGCGCCCTCGGAGGGGGGAGGGCCATCCCAGATACGCAGTATTTT.

This rearrangement joins TRBV30 to TRBJ1-1; TRBD1 might be the D (6 bases). V was pared by 2 bases and J by 1 base, with 14 bases between. CDR1 is GTSNPN and CDR2 is SVGIG in the germline V gene (reference sequence). The length of the CDR3 is 15 residues. This CDR3 reads CAWSTGLIQNTEAFF. DNA for the CDR3: TGTGCCTGGAGTACAGGGCTAATACAGAACACTGAAGCTTTCTTT.

The V and J genes are TRBV6-5 and TRBJ1-4, with no clear D. V lost 6 bases to trimming and J lost 11 bases, with 19 bases between them. The length of the CDR3 is 14 residues. Germline V gene lookup returns CDR1 MNHEY and CDR2 SVGAGI. DNA of the CDR3: TGTGCCAGCAGGGAACGGGTCTTCGTGAAGAAACTGTTTTTT. This sequence encodes CASRERVFVKKLFF.

V and J are TRBV9 and TRBJ2-6; 10 bases align to TRBD1. The length of the CDR3 is 18 residues. Germline CDR1 and CDR2: SGDLS and YYNGEE. The ends lost 4 bases at V and 1 base at J; junction bases unmatched: 8. CDR3 loop: CASSPDRGLNSGANVLTF. The CDR3 nucleotides are TGTGCCAGCAGCCCAGACAGGGGGCTTAATTCTGGGGCCAACGTCCTGACTTTC.

The chain couples TRBV27 to TRBJ2-7; TRBD2 might be the D (5 bases). CDR1 is MNHEY and CDR2 is SMNVEV in the germline V gene (reference sequence). V was clipped by 5 bases and J by 0 bases, with 11 bases between them. The CDR3 is 14 residues long. The CDR3 reads CASSRGLSSYEQYF. The CDR3 DNA sequence: TGTGCCAGCAGTCGCGGGCTGAGCTCCTACGAGCAGTACTTC.

V gene TRBV7-3 combines with J gene TRBJ2-7, with 9 positions matching TRBD1. The CDR3 covers 16 residues. Per the germline V gene, CDR1 is SGHTA and CDR2 is FQGTGA. With 3 bases clipped from V and 0 bases from J, the junction kept 6 bases outside the gene matches. This CDR3 reads CASSFPGTGSSYEQYF. The CDR3 DNA reads as TGTGCCAGCAGCTTTCCCGGGACAGGGAGCTCCTACGAGCAGTACTTC.

This clone appeared once. The genes are TRBV2 and TRBJ2-5; D perhaps matches TRBD2 (6 bases). Trimming removed 4 bases at V and 4 bases at J, with 13 bases between. Germline CDR1 and CDR2: SNHLY and FYNNEI. This CDR3 region has 14 residues. CDR3 nucleotides: TGTGCCAGCAGTGCGGGCCCCGGGGGAGAGACCCAGTACTTC. Translated, it gives CASSAGPGGETQYF.

The chain has TRBV10-3 and TRBJ1-1; D call uncertain. Germline V gene data show CDR1 as ENHRY and CDR2 as SYGVKD. The CDR3 is made up of 16 amino acids. V was clipped by 0 bases and J by 4 bases, with 15 bases between them. The CDR3 protein is CAISESIGVGSTEAFF. The CDR3 DNA follows: TGTGCCATCAGTGAGTCGATCGGGGTAGGGTCCACTGAAGCTTTCTTT.

V usage is TRBV4-2 and J usage is TRBJ1-5; D is perhaps TRBD1 (6 bases). Germline V lookup: CDR1 LGHNA, CDR2 YNFKEQ. Trimming left V 0 bases short and J 3 bases short, with 9 bases between. The CDR3 contains 15 residues. CDR3 DNA sequence: TGTGCCAGCAGCCAAGATCGGACAGTCAATCAGCCCCAGCATTTT. This encodes CASSQDRTVNQPQHF.

This chain uses TRBV30 with TRBJ1-1, with 11 bases aligning to TRBD1. V shed 5 bases and J 9 bases; nucleotides not matched to a gene: 8. The germline CDR1 and CDR2 sequences are GTSNPN and SVGIG (reference sequence). The CDR3 extends over 13 amino acids. The CDR3 reads CAWLRTGGGQAFF. CDR3 in DNA: TGTGCCTGGCTCCGGACAGGGGGCGGTCAAGCTTTCTTT.

This clone has just a few counts. This chain uses TRBV7-9 with TRBJ2-5; tentatively, D is TRBD1 (5 bases). The CDR3 has 15 residues. CDR1 and CDR2 (germline): SEHNR, FQNEAQ (reference sequence). The V gene lost 1 base and the J gene lost 1 base, with 10 bases spanning the gap. The CDR3: CASSLVGHSQETQYF. The CDR3, as DNA: TGTGCCAGCAGCTTAGTAGGACATTCCCAAGAGACCCAGTACTTC.

The V and J genes are TRBV27 and TRBJ1-5, with D perhaps TRBD1 (5 bases). From germline, CDR1 is MNHEY and CDR2 SMNVEV (reference sequence). Trimming shortened V by 6 bases and J by 7 bases, and 13 bases separated the two germline ends. The CDR3 spans 13 residues. The CDR3 region has the DNA TGTGCCAGCAGACCCCAGGGAGGCCAGCCCCAGCATTTT. This translates into CASRPQGGQPQHF.

This rearrangement joins TRBV29-1 to TRBJ1-2; tentatively, D is TRBD1 (6 bases). The V gene lost 0 bases and the J gene lost 3 bases, with 11 bases spanning the gap. The CDR3 consists of 14 residues. CDR1 is SQVTM and CDR2 is ANQGSEA in the germline V gene. CDR3 bases: TGCAGCGTTGAAGAGACCACAGGGCACTATGGCTACACCTTC. Protein sequence: CSVEETTGHYGYTF.

This clone came up a few times. This chain joins TRBV6-7 and TRBJ2-7; D perhaps matches TRBD2 (5 bases). TRBV6-7 is identified as an open reading frame with a role that is uncertain. The CDR3 length is 13 residues. The V gene lost 6 bases and the J gene lost 2 bases, with 11 bases spanning the gap. The CDR3 nucleotides read TGTGCCAGCAGGTGGAGCGGACCCTACGAGCAGTACTTC. Translation gives CASRWSGPYEQYF.

The CDR3 nucleotides read TGTGCCTGGAAAAGGGGGACGGGGACAGGGAGAGAGACCCAGTACTTC. It encodes CAWKRGTGTGRETQYF. The chain joins TRBV30 to TRBJ2-5; 9 bases align to TRBD1. J lost 4 bases, V lost 4 bases, and 13 bases had no gene match. Germline CDR1 reads GTSNPN; CDR2 reads SVGIG (reference sequence). The CDR3 is 16 residues long.

CDR3 region: CASSLGAGEQFF. DNA of the CDR3: TGTGCCAGCAGTTTAGGGGCGGGAGAGCAGTTCTTC. This rearrangement joins TRBV27 to TRBJ2-1; D is perhaps TRBD2 (6 bases). Germline V gene lookup returns CDR1 MNHEY and CDR2 SMNVEV (reference sequence). V lost 2 bases and J 10 bases, leaving 9 bases between the germline ends. The CDR3 contains 12 residues.

The rearrangement uses TRBV7-2 and TRBJ2-1; 12 nucleotides line up with TRBD1. The CDR3 is made up of 19 amino acids. In germline, CDR1 is SGHTA, CDR2 FQGNSA. Trimming removed 3 bases from V and 7 bases from J; junction bases left unmatched: 16. CDR3 region: CASSFQLQEGQGAGNEQFF. Written as DNA, the CDR3 is TGTGCCAGCAGCTTCCAGCTACAAGAGGGACAGGGGGCGGGAAATGAGCAGTTCTTC.

This clone was recorded only once. J is TRBJ2-1 and V is TRBV30; 10 nucleotides line up with TRBD2. The CDR3 is 14 residues long. J lost 6 bases, V lost 5 bases, and 7 bases had no gene match. Germline assignment: CDR1 GTSNPN and CDR2 SVGIG (reference sequence). Here the CDR3 DNA reads TGTGCCTGGGAAGTCCAGCGGGAGGGCAATGAGCAGTTCTTC. This sequence encodes CAWEVQREGNEQFF.

In DNA, the CDR3 is TGCAGCGCTATGGTCGGGAGGTCTTCCTACAATGAGCAGTTCTTC. Residues: CSAMVGRSSYNEQFF. The chain recombines TRBV29-1 with TRBJ2-1; 7 nucleotides agree with TRBD2. With 7 bases clipped from V and 1 base from J, the junction kept 10 bases outside the gene matches. There are 15 residues in the CDR3. CDR1 SQVTM and CDR2 ANQGSEA come from the germline V gene.

This chain uses TRBV4-1 with TRBJ2-5; 13 bases align to TRBD2. The last part of the DNA fits TRBJ2-7 better; the J call may be wrong. Germline V lookup: CDR1 MGHRA, CDR2 YSYEKL. CDR3 length: 16 residues. DNA for the CDR3: TGCGCCAGCAGCCCGAGGACTAGCGGGAGCGAATACGAGCAGTACTTC. This translates into CASSPRTSGSEYEQYF.

V and J are TRBV11-2 and TRBJ2-2, with 9 bases that match TRBD1. The CDR3 runs to 15 residues. In germline, CDR1 is SGHAT, CDR2 FQNNGV. Trimming removed 4 bases from V and 7 bases from J; junction bases left unmatched: 7. The chain's CDR3 is CASSSYRGRDGELFF. The CDR3 region has the DNA TGTGCCAGCAGCTCGTACAGGGGGCGGGACGGGGAGCTGTTTTTT.